These T cell receptor beta chains were read from a single sample in a study of blood T cell repertoires in COVID-19. The protocol was immunoSEQ multiplex PCR, while the TCRdb copy is restricted to in-frame clones and leaves out a portion. The table lists 200,000 or so clones, over 75% of them singletons. The sample was peripheral blood. These receptors were obtained from a human donor in a cohort sampled during active COVID-19. CDR3s include the opening cysteine and the closing phenylalanine or tryptophan. Each record gives: D gene, V gene, CDR3 length, J gene, clone size, CDR3 DNA, CDR3 protein. The D gene is left open where the match is weak. Not every row has a clone size; where given, it reads once, few, many or a size class.

NA	TRBV27	14	TRBJ1-2	NA	TGTGCCAGCAGTTTATTCGGCAGAAGGGAGGGCTACACCTTC	CASSLFGRREGYTF
TRBD1	TRBV5-8	15	TRBJ1-2	NA	TGTGCCAGCAGCTTCGCGGGACAGGCCAACTATGGCTACACCTTC	CASSFAGQANYGYTF
TRBD1	TRBV5-1	15	TRBJ2-7	NA	TGCGCCAGCAGCTTGTGGACAGGGCTAGGCTACGAGCAGTACTTC	CASSLWTGLGYEQYF
TRBD1	TRBV6-6	15	TRBJ1-1	NA	TGTGCCAGCAGTTATTTGCGACAGGGGAACACTGAAGCTTTCTTT	CASSYLRQGNTEAFF
TRBD1	TRBV15	16	TRBJ2-1	few	TGTGCCACCAGCCGGCGGGGGACAGGGTCTGTCCATGAGCAGTTCTTC	CATSRRGTGSVHEQFF
NA	TRBV18	12	TRBJ1-1	once	TGTGCCAGCTCACCTCGACAGGTTGAAGCTTTCTTT	CASSPRQVEAFF
TRBD2	TRBV5-1	16	TRBJ2-5	NA	TGCGCCAGCAGATCTGTCGTGACTAGCAGACAAGAGACCCAGTACTTC	CASRSVVTSRQETQYF
NA	TRBV3-1/TRBV3-2	14	TRBJ1-1	once	TGTGCCAGCAGCCAATCGGACACGAACACTGAAGCTTTCTTT	CASSQSDTNTEAFF
TRBD2	TRBV5-1	15	TRBJ2-4	NA	TGCGCCAGCAGCTTGGGACTAGCGGGAAATAACATTCAGTACTTC	CASSLGLAGNNIQYF
NA	TRBV30	12	TRBJ1-1	NA	TGTGCCTGGAGTCCACAGGGTTGGCGAGCTTTCTTT	CAWSPQGWRAFF
NA	TRBV9	15	TRBJ1-4	NA	TGTGCCAGCAGCTATCGGCCGGGGACTAATGAAAAACTGTTTTTT	CASSYRPGTNEKLFF
TRBD1	TRBV5-1	14	TRBJ1-6	NA	TGCGCCAGCAGCGAGGGACAGGGGAATTCACCCCTCCACTTT	CASSEGQGNSPLHF
NA	TRBV28	13	TRBJ1-5	NA	TGTGCCAGCTGGAGGTACAGCAATCAGCCCCAGCATTTT	CASWRYSNQPQHF
TRBD2	TRBV6-2/TRBV6-3	12	TRBJ2-1	NA	TGTGCCAGCAGTTACTCTCCCAGCGGGGGCCTCTTC	CASSYSPSGGLF
TRBD2	TRBV5-6	15	TRBJ2-1	NA	TGTGCCAGCAGCTTGGGACTAGCGGTATACAATGAGCAGTTCTTC	CASSLGLAVYNEQFF
TRBD2	TRBV24-1	16	TRBJ2-7	NA	TGTGCCACCAGTGATTTGCTGGGCGGGAGTTGTTACGAGCAGTACTTC	CATSDLLGGSCYEQYF
NA	TRBV30	13	TRBJ2-7	NA	TGTGCCTGGACCCAGGACTATACCTACGAGCAGTACTTC	CAWTQDYTYEQYF
NA	TRBV12-3/TRBV12-4	11	TRBJ2-7	NA	TGTGCCAGCAGTTGGGGCGGCGAGCAGTACTTC	CASSWGGEQYF
NA	TRBV18	14	TRBJ1-1	NA	TGTGCCAGCTCACCGACGGACAGTAACACTGAAGCTTTCTTT	CASSPTDSNTEAFF
TRBD1	TRBV25-1	12	TRBJ1-2	few	TGTGCCAGCAGTGAAAGGGGGCGAGGCTACACCTTC	CASSERGRGYTF
TRBD1	TRBV28	13	TRBJ2-7	NA	TGTGCCAGCAGTTTGGACAGGGGGTACGAGCAGTACTTC	CASSLDRGYEQYF
NA	TRBV9	16	TRBJ2-3	NA	TGTGCCAGCAGCGTAGCAAGGCGGGGCCGCACAGATACGCAGTATTTT	CASSVARRGRTDTQYF
TRBD1	TRBV28	16	TRBJ1-5	few	TGTGCCAGCAGACCGTTACAGGGGGTGGTGAGTCAGCCCCAGCATTTT	CASRPLQGVVSQPQHF
TRBD1	TRBV4-1	17	TRBJ1-1	NA	TGCGCCAGCAGCCAAAGACCGGGACAGGGGCGGGTCACTGAAGCTTTCTTT	CASSQRPGQGRVTEAFF
NA	TRBV16	15	TRBJ1-1	NA	TGTGCCAGCAGCCAACGGCTGGGGGCAAGGGCTGAAGCTTTCTTT	CASSQRLGARAEAFF
NA	TRBV19	15	TRBJ1-1	NA	TGTGCCAGTAGACTGGACGGGAATCGGAACACTGAAGCTTTCTTT	CASRLDGNRNTEAFF
TRBD2	TRBV5-6	15	TRBJ2-7	NA	TGTGCCAGCAGCTCGGGTGCCGGGACTAGCCGCGAGCAGTACTTC	CASSSGAGTSREQYF
NA	TRBV23-1	10	TRBJ2-1	NA	TGCGCCTCGAAGAGAGGGTGGCAGTTCTTC	CASKRGWQFF
NA	TRBV19	13	TRBJ2-5	NA	TGTGCCAGTAGTAGGGACTCTAAAGAGACCCAGTACTTC	CASSRDSKETQYF